What follows are 21 T cell receptor beta chains derived from one specimen sequenced in a study of shared clonotypes between healthy human individuals. Profiling relied on immunoSEQ multiplex PCR, and the TCRdb table lists in-frame clones only, not all of them. The sample has roughly 2 million clones; approximately 95% are singletons. Sequenced sample: naive CD4+ T cells sorted from blood. Indicated subset: CD45RA+ positively selected. The receptors were sampled from a man younger than 30 in good health.

The chain uses TRBV5-1 and TRBJ2-2; 12 bases align to TRBD1. This CDR3 spans 16 amino acids. CDR1 and CDR2 (germline): SGHRS, YFSETQ. V dropped 3 bases and J dropped 5; count of bases not matched to a gene: 5. The CDR3 sequence is CASSSRDRGQTGELFF. For the CDR3, the DNA is TGCGCCAGCAGCTCCCGGGACAGGGGGCAGACCGGGGAGCTGTTTTTT.

With respect to this clone: This sample includes further DNA sequences coding for the same CDR3. The J gene is TRBJ2-1, the V gene TRBV10-3; no firm D call. V was clipped by 6 bases and J by 4 bases, with 4 bases between them. The CDR3 is 11 residues long. CDR1 and CDR2 (germline): ENHRY, SYGVKD. The CDR3 nucleotides are TGTGCCATCAGGGGTTACAATGAGCAGTTCTTC. This codes for CAIRGYNEQFF.

The V and J genes are TRBV7-9 and TRBJ2-5; the D is unclear. In germline, CDR1 is SEHNR, CDR2 FQNEAQ (reference sequence). This CDR3 contains 14 residues. V lost 2 bases and J 7 bases, leaving 14 bases between the germline ends. CDR3 amino acids: CASSLPGPVVTQYF. The CDR3 nucleotides read TGTGCCAGCAGCTTACCTGGGCCCGTCGTGACCCAGTACTTC.

The genes are TRBV14 and TRBJ2-1; D is ambiguous. The V and J ends lost 1 base and 6 bases respectively, with 7 bases between them. The germline V gene encodes CDR1 SGHDN and CDR2 FVKESK. The CDR3 contains 13 residues. The CDR3 DNA reads TGTGCCAGCAGCCAAGGTGTCTTCAATGAGCAGTTCTTC. Translating it yields CASSQGVFNEQFF.

V and J are TRBV5-1 and TRBJ2-2; D ambiguous. Germline CDR1 reads SGHRS; CDR2 reads YFSETQ. V lost 5 bases, J lost 1 base, and 9 bases lay in between. The CDR3 is made up of 14 amino acids. CDR3 amino acids: CASSIIVNTGELFF. The CDR3 nucleotides read TGCGCCAGCAGTATCATAGTGAACACCGGGGAGCTGTTTTTT.

V gene TRBV5-1 combines with J gene TRBJ2-7, with D hard to call. Germline assignment: CDR1 SGHRS and CDR2 YFSETQ. V dropped 0 bases and J dropped 4 bases, with 17 bases sitting between them. The CDR3 is 16 residues long. CDR3 sequence: CASSLGSAALLYEQYF. CDR3 bases: TGCGCCAGCAGCTTGGGAAGCGCCGCACTCTTATACGAGCAGTACTTC.

This sequence joins TRBV6-5 and TRBJ2-7; 7 nucleotides match TRBD1. The V gene end was trimmed by 6 bases and the J gene end by 6 bases; junction bases not matched to a gene: 14. The CDR3 covers 15 residues. Germline values: CDR1 MNHEY, CDR2 SVGAGI. The CDR3 is CASSRARRTGSEQYF. CDR3 DNA sequence: TGTGCCAGCAGCCGTGCACGAAGGACAGGCTCCGAGCAGTACTTC.

With regard to this clone: This sequence may be a read error, since a much larger clone differs from it by one base. The chain links TRBV2 to TRBJ1-1; 9 bases line up with TRBD1. The V segment lost 5 bases and the J segment 4 bases; nucleotides outside the gene matches: 5. Per the germline V gene, CDR1 is SNHLY and CDR2 is FYNNEI. The length of the CDR3 is 14 residues. This CDR3 reads CASSHLQGATEAFF. The CDR3, as DNA: TGTGCCAGCAGTCATCTACAGGGGGCCACTGAAGCTTTCTTT.

The gene calls are TRBV5-6 and TRBJ2-5; tentative D call: TRBD1 (6 bases). Germline V gene data show CDR1 as SGHDT and CDR2 as YYEEEE. V lost 4 bases and J 0 bases, leaving 16 bases between the germline ends. The CDR3 runs 16 residues. CDR3 residues: CASSRFGTSYQETQYF. The CDR3 nucleotides are TGTGCCAGCAGCCGGTTCGGGACATCGTACCAAGAGACCCAGTACTTC.

As for this clone: The sample carries other DNA sequences with the same CDR3. The rearrangement uses TRBV30 and TRBJ2-7; D may correspond to TRBD1 or TRBD2 (5 bases each). Germline CDR1 and CDR2: GTSNPN and SVGIG (reference sequence). V was shortened by 1 base and J by 4 bases, with 8 bases between the two germline ends. The CDR3 runs to 12 residues. CDR3 protein: CAWSGGVYEQYF. The CDR3 nucleotides are TGTGCCTGGAGTGGAGGGGTGTACGAGCAGTACTTC.

This clone was counted between two and nine times. The chain couples TRBV5-6 to TRBJ1-6, with TRBD1 identical over 8 bases. The junction had 4 bases not matched to a gene; V was cut back by 3 bases and J by 8 bases. This CDR3 spans 14 amino acids. Germline CDR1 SGHDT, CDR2 YYEEEE. CDR3 in DNA: TGTGCCAGCAGCTCTACAGGGGGGGATTCACCCCTCCACTTT. Its translation is CASSSTGGDSPLHF.

This chain links TRBV19 with TRBJ2-2; tentatively, D is TRBD2 (6 bases). Trimming cost V 1 base and J 4 bases, with 7 bases left between them. The CDR3 is 14 residues long. The V gene's germline CDR1 is LNHDA and CDR2 SQIVND (reference sequence). CDR3 coding DNA: TGTGCCAGTAGTATAGTGGAGGGCACCGGGGAGCTGTTTTTT. It specifies CASSIVEGTGELFF.

The chain joins TRBV12-5 to TRBJ1-4, with unresolved D. V was trimmed by 7 bases and J by 4 bases, leaving 7 bases between them. CDR1 LGHNT and CDR2 FRNRAP come from the germline V gene. The CDR3 has 12 residues. CDR3 in amino acids: CASEGNNEKLFF. The CDR3 DNA follows: TGTGCTAGTGAAGGCAATAATGAAAAACTGTTTTTT.

This clone has a single count. For the CDR3, the DNA is TGCGCCAGCAGCCCGGGACAGGCTTACAATCAGCCCCAGCATTTT. It specifies CASSPGQAYNQPQHF. The V gene is TRBV5-1, the J gene TRBJ1-5; 8 bases are a match to TRBD1. The CDR3 is 15 residues long. Germline V gene sequence: CDR1 SGHRS, CDR2 YFSETQ. J gave up 3 bases and V 4 bases, and 6 bases lay outside the gene matches.

The CDR3 DNA sequence: TGCGCCAGCAGGCCTGGGGGGAGCTCCTACGAGCAGTACTTC. This encodes CASRPGGSSYEQYF. The rearrangement uses TRBV4-1 and TRBJ2-7; the D gene is possibly TRBD2 (6 bases). This CDR3 is 14 amino acids long. The germline V gene encodes CDR1 MGHRA and CDR2 YSYEKL. Trimming cost V 6 bases and J 0 bases, with 12 bases left between them.

This chain connects TRBV6-5 to TRBJ1-6; D might be TRBD1 (6 bases). V was pared by 3 bases and J by 5 bases, with 11 bases between. Germline values: CDR1 MNHEY, CDR2 SVGAGI. The CDR3 extends over 15 amino acids. The CDR3 DNA reads as TGTGCCAGCAGTTATGGGGGCAAAAATAATTCACCCCTCCACTTT. Its protein is CASSYGGKNNSPLHF.

Comment on this clone: The sample carries other DNA sequences with the same CDR3. CDR3 protein: CASSLAGANTGELFF. The DNA for the CDR3 is TGTGCCAGCAGCTTAGCGGGAGCGAACACCGGGGAGCTGTTTTTT. The chain uses TRBV5-4 and TRBJ2-2; TRBD2 matches at 8 bases. Germline trimming cut 2 bases from V and 0 bases from J; bases unmatched to any gene: 0. Per germline, CDR1 SGHNT and CDR2 YYREEE (reference sequence). The CDR3 is 15 residues long.

Only one count was recorded for this clone. The chain uses TRBV1 and TRBJ2-2; the listed D gene, TRBD2, was not tested against the DNA. TRBV1 is deemed a pseudogene. This CDR3 comprises 19 residues. The CDR3 loop reads CTSSQAGEREISDTGELFF. CDR3 bases: TGCACCAGCAGCCAAGCGGGGGAGCGGGAGATATCCGACACCGGGGAGCTGTTTTTT.

This CDR3 is CASTLPSGTSGSRGRETQYF. As DNA, the CDR3 is TGTGCCAGCACGCTGCCTTCCGGGACTAGCGGGAGTCGGGGACGGGAGACCCAGTACTTC. V and J are TRBV2 and TRBJ2-5; 14 bases agree with TRBD2. V trimming: 7 bases; J trimming: 5 bases; junction bases outside the gene matches: 21. The CDR3 spans 20 residues. In germline, CDR1 is SNHLY, CDR2 FYNNEI.

This clone is a singleton in its sample. V gene TRBV2 combines with J gene TRBJ2-3, with 8 bases fitting TRBD1. This CDR3 has 17 amino acids. The V and J ends lost 6 bases and 2 bases, in that order; junction bases with no gene match: 13. Germline CDR1 reads SNHLY; CDR2 reads FYNNEI. Here the CDR3 DNA reads TGTGCCAGCAGCCTCTCCGGGACAGGAAGTAACACAGATACGCAGTATTTT. Translating it yields CASSLSGTGSNTDTQYF.

This rearrangement joins TRBV5-1 to TRBJ2-7; D is unclear. The V gene lost 1 base and the J gene lost 0 bases, with 8 bases spanning the gap. Per the germline V gene, CDR1 is SGHRS and CDR2 is YFSETQ. The CDR3 loop spans 14 amino acids. The CDR3 DNA reads TGCGCCAGCAGCTTGTTTCCGGACTCCTACGAGCAGTACTTC. It codes for CASSLFPDSYEQYF.